Each of the 29 T cell receptor beta chains below was sequenced from the same sample in a study of beta chain features in type 1 diabetes. Expressed TCRB transcripts were sequenced, since all the RNA that had been isolated was reverse transcribed. Clones were read by immunoSEQ multiplex PCR, and TCRdb kept only the in-frame ones, dropping some. The sample holds under 950,000 clones, about a sixth seen once. Material: naive CD4+ T cells from blood. These receptors came from a woman aged 18-30 years in good health.

The chain recombines TRBV5-6 with TRBJ2-5; D gene ambiguous. V lost 2 bases, J lost 0 bases, and 14 bases lay in between. Germline-derived CDR1 and CDR2 are SGHDT and YYEEEE. The length of the CDR3 is 16 residues. CDR3 nucleotide sequence: TGTGCCAGCAGCTTTAAGGCCTACTCCTACCAAGAGACCCAGTACTTC. It specifies CASSFKAYSYQETQYF.

In its sample, this clone was seen a few times. The chain joins TRBV19 to TRBJ2-7; D not resolved. This CDR3 is 14 amino acids long. Trimming took off 2 bases at V and 2 bases at J, with 10 bases between the two ends. Per germline, CDR1 LNHDA and CDR2 SQIVND (reference sequence). As DNA, the CDR3 is TGTGCCAGTAGTATACGGGCAGGAGCCTACGAGCAGTACTTC. Protein product: CASSIRAGAYEQYF.

J is TRBJ2-1 and V is TRBV6-5; TRBD2 matches at 8 bases. V gave up 7 bases and J gave up 3 bases; unmatched junction bases: 8. Germline V gives CDR1 MNHEY, CDR2 SVGAGI. There are 15 residues in the CDR3. CDR3 in DNA: TGTGCCAGCACCAAACCGGGGGGGATCTACAATGAGCAGTTCTTC. Translating gives CASTKPGGIYNEQFF.

This clone was observed a few times. The CDR3 protein is CAISDSGGTEAFF. CDR3 nucleotide sequence: TGTGCCATCAGTGATTCCGGAGGGACTGAAGCTTTCTTT. The chain combines TRBV10-3 with TRBJ1-1; no definite D call. Germline lookup yields CDR1 ENHRY and CDR2 SYGVKD. Between the trimmed V and J ends, which lost 3 bases and 5 bases, there was a span of 10 bases. The CDR3 sequence is 13 residues long.

This clone was observed a handful of times. J is TRBJ2-3 and V is TRBV7-8; D remains ambiguous. Germline CDR1 SGHVS, CDR2 FQNEAQ. Trimming removed 1 base from V and 9 bases from J, with 14 bases in between. The CDR3 length is 14 residues. DNA of the CDR3: TGTGCCAGCAGCTTAGGGGTAGACTCAGTCACGCAGTATTTT. Translating it yields CASSLGVDSVTQYF.

There are a few counts of this clone. Within the sample, other DNA sequences also encode this same CDR3. This chain uses TRBV2 with TRBJ2-7; D gene ambiguous. This CDR3 contains 11 residues. Trimming pared 5 bases from V and 3 bases from J, leaving 5 bases between. Germline CDR1 SNHLY, CDR2 FYNNEI. The CDR3, as DNA: TGTGCCAGCAGTAGGAGCTACGAGCAGTACTTC. It specifies CASSRSYEQYF.

This sequence joins TRBV6-6 and TRBJ1-2, with 7 bases fitting TRBD1. Germline CDR1 is MNHNY and CDR2 is SVGAGI (reference sequence). J was trimmed by 3 bases and V by 5 bases; bases with no gene match: 3. The CDR3 length is 13 residues. CDR3 nucleotides: TGTGCCAGCAGTGACAGGGCTGACTATGGCTACACCTTC. It yields the protein CASSDRADYGYTF.

This clone was counted a few times. CDR3 coding DNA: TGTGCCAGCAGCTTAGTGCAGTTGGCGCAGTATTTT. It yields the protein CASSLVQLAQYF. This rearrangement joins TRBV7-2 to TRBJ2-3; D gene ambiguous. There are 12 residues in the CDR3. V lost 1 base and J lost 10, with 9 bases in between. Germline CDR1 SGHTA, CDR2 FQGNSA.

In its sample, this clone was seen a few times. The gene calls are TRBV18 and TRBJ2-7, with 8 positions matching TRBD2. Trimming removed 3 bases from V and 4 bases from J; junction bases left unmatched: 2. The CDR3 has 13 amino acids. CDR1 and CDR2 (germline): KGHSH, LQKENI. The CDR3 sequence is CASSPGGRYEQYF. The CDR3 nucleotides read TGTGCCAGCTCACCCGGCGGGAGGTACGAGCAGTACTTC.

This clone was seen a handful of times. The V gene is TRBV11-2, the J gene TRBJ2-2; 13 nucleotides match TRBD2. Trimming took 6 bases from V and 5 from J; bases not matched to a gene: 12. Germline loops: CDR1 SGHAT, CDR2 FQNNGV. The CDR3 covers 18 residues. The CDR3 reads CASRRAFATSGRTGELFF. CDR3 coding DNA: TGTGCCAGCAGACGCGCCTTTGCGACTAGCGGGAGGACCGGGGAGCTGTTTTTT.

The chain uses TRBV28 and TRBJ2-4; 9 positions agree with TRBD2. The germline CDR1 and CDR2 sequences are MDHEN and SYDVKM. The V segment lost 2 bases and the J segment 6 bases; nucleotides outside the gene matches: 5. The CDR3 totals 15 residues. The CDR3 reads CASSLSGRNGNIQYF. CDR3 sequence (DNA): TGTGCCAGCAGTTTAAGCGGGAGGAACGGAAACATTCAGTACTTC.

This clone was found a few times. The rearrangement links TRBV5-1 to TRBJ2-5; the D gene is possibly TRBD1 (5 bases). The CDR3 consists of 15 residues. Germline V gene data show CDR1 as SGHRS and CDR2 as YFSETQ. Between the trimmed V and J ends, which lost 4 bases and 5 bases, there was a span of 18 bases. CDR3 coding DNA: TGCGCCAGCAGCGACCAGGGCCTGATTGCGGAGACCCAGTACTTC. This sequence encodes CASSDQGLIAETQYF.

The CDR3 loop is CASSHAGLAGGELFF. The CDR3 DNA is TGTGCCAGCAGTCACGCGGGACTAGCGGGCGGGGAGCTGTTTTTT. V is TRBV28 and J is TRBJ2-2; 12 bases line up with TRBD2. The CDR3 is 15 residues long. Looked up from germline, CDR1 is MDHEN and CDR2 is SYDVKM. V gave up 5 bases and J gave up 7 bases; unmatched junction bases: 5. Together with reference TRBV28 and TRBJ2-2, the CDR3 gives the full variable domain: DVKVTQSSRYLVKRTGEKVFLECVQDMDHENMFWYRQDPGLGLRLIYFSYDVKMKEKGDIPEGYSVSREKKERFSLILESASTNQTSMYLCASSHAGLAGGELFFGEGSRLTVL.

The chain recombines TRBV18 with TRBJ2-3; no reliable D call. Trimming took 1 base from V and 4 from J, leaving 6 bases between them. This CDR3 comprises 13 residues. Germline lookup yields CDR1 KGHSH and CDR2 LQKENI. CDR3 residues: CASSPLQSDTQYF. The DNA of the CDR3 is TGTGCCAGCTCACCACTCCAGTCAGATACGCAGTATTTT.

The genes are TRBV29-1 and TRBJ2-1; possible D gene TRBD1, 7 bases. Germline V gives CDR1 SQVTM, CDR2 ANQGSEA. The CDR3 has 13 amino acids. V dropped 7 bases and J dropped 7 bases, with 17 bases sitting between them. The CDR3 protein is CSAGDAGGNEQFF. The CDR3 nucleotides read TGCAGCGCGGGGGACGCAGGGGGTAATGAGCAGTTCTTC.

V is TRBV5-6 and J is TRBJ2-5; TRBD2 agrees at 14 bases. Germline V gene data show CDR1 as SGHDT and CDR2 as YYEEEE. The V segment lost 4 bases and the J segment 5 bases; nucleotides outside the gene matches: 13. The CDR3 totals 18 residues. The CDR3: CASSSLTSGRAVRETQYF. The CDR3 nucleotides read TGTGCCAGCAGCAGCCTGACTAGCGGGAGGGCGGTCCGTGAGACCCAGTACTTC.

The chain employs TRBV28 and TRBJ2-5; TRBD1 matches at 10 bases. The end of the DNA aligns better with TRBJ2-7, so the J call may be wrong. CDR1 and CDR2 (germline): MDHEN, SYDVKM. The CDR3 runs to 13 residues. The CDR3 loop reads CAIRDRGSYEQYF. Written as DNA, the CDR3 is TGTGCCATCCGGGACAGGGGCTCCTACGAGCAGTACTTC.

The table lists this clone with a few counts. This chain uses TRBV2 with TRBJ2-2, with 11 nucleotides matching TRBD1. Germline-derived CDR1 and CDR2 are SNHLY and FYNNEI. The CDR3 has 16 residues. The V segment lost 7 bases and the J segment 7 bases; nucleotides outside the gene matches: 11. This chain's CDR3 is CASKRTGGIIVGELFF. CDR3 DNA sequence: TGTGCCAGCAAACGGACAGGGGGCATTATCGTCGGGGAGCTGTTTTTT.

The chain is built from TRBV19 and TRBJ1-5; D uncertain. The CDR3 is 15 amino acids. The germline V and J ends were trimmed by 3 bases and 6 bases, with 15 bases remaining between them. From germline, CDR1 is LNHDA and CDR2 SQIVND (reference sequence). The CDR3 here is CASSMGGGWSQPQHF. In DNA, the CDR3 is TGTGCCAGTAGTATGGGCGGAGGCTGGAGTCAGCCCCAGCATTTT. The full variable domain, its missing parts supplied by reference TRBV19 and TRBJ1-5, is DGGITQSPKYLFRKEGQNVTLSCEQNLNHDAMYWYRQDPGQGLRLIYYSQIVNDFQKGDIAEGYSVSREKKESFPLTVTSAQKNPTAFYLCASSMGGGWSQPQHFGDGTRLSIL.

This clone was observed a handful of times. V usage is TRBV23-1 and J usage is TRBJ2-7; D uncertain. TRBV23-1 is labeled an ORF, and its function is uncertain. CDR3 size: 14 residues. The germline V and J ends were trimmed by 8 bases and 0 bases, with 14 bases remaining between them. As DNA, the CDR3 is TGCGCCAGCCCTTCGGCAGATTTCTCCTACGAGCAGTACTTC. Residues: CASPSADFSYEQYF.

As concerns this clone: Within the sample, other DNA sequences also encode this same CDR3. The chain couples TRBV28 to TRBJ2-1; D is perhaps TRBD1 or TRBD2 (5 bases each). CDR3 length: 13 amino acids. Trimming took 3 bases from V and 7 from J, leaving 10 bases between them. Germline CDR1 and CDR2: MDHEN and SYDVKM. The CDR3 DNA follows: TGTGCCAGCAGTTTTGGGGGTCGGAATGAGCAGTTCTTC. Amino acids: CASSFGGRNEQFF.

V usage is TRBV28 and J usage is TRBJ2-1, with a weak D call TRBD1 (6 bases). The CDR3 loop spans 15 amino acids. Germline loops: CDR1 MDHEN, CDR2 SYDVKM. Trimming cost V 8 bases and J 2 bases, with 16 bases left between them. CDR3 sequence: CASGHPSGAYNEQFF. CDR3 DNA sequence: TGTGCCAGCGGACACCCCTCAGGGGCCTACAATGAGCAGTTCTTC.

The rearrangement uses TRBV27 and TRBJ1-4, with a weak D call TRBD1 (5 bases). Germline V gene data show CDR1 as MNHEY and CDR2 as SMNVEV (reference sequence). Trimming shortened V by 8 bases and J by 4 bases, and 17 bases separated the two germline ends. The CDR3 consists of 15 residues. The CDR3 spells CASSFLDSRNEKLFF. The CDR3 region has the DNA TGTGCCAGCTCGTTCCTTGACAGCCGTAATGAAAAACTGTTTTTT.

This clone has more than one count but fewer than ten. The chain recombines TRBV4-1 with TRBJ2-5, with TRBD2 matching 7 bases. The ends lost 0 bases at V and 11 bases at J; junction bases unmatched: 9. The CDR3 covers 14 residues. Per germline, CDR1 MGHRA and CDR2 YSYEKL. The CDR3, as DNA: TGCGCCAGCAGCCAAGATCAGCGGGCGGGAGAGCAGTACTTC. Amino acid sequence: CASSQDQRAGEQYF.

This CDR3 reads CASSPKGTEAFF. The DNA of the CDR3 is TGTGCCAGCTCACCAAAGGGCACTGAAGCTTTCTTT. V and J are TRBV18 and TRBJ1-1; unclear D gene. CDR3 length: 12 residues. Germline V gene lookup returns CDR1 KGHSH and CDR2 LQKENI. V was pared by 2 bases and J by 4 bases, with 5 bases between.

The chain joins TRBV28 to TRBJ2-3, with TRBD1 matching 9 bases. Germline CDR1 MDHEN, CDR2 SYDVKM. The J segment lost 5 bases and the V segment lost 6 bases, leaving 6 bases of the junction unmatched. There are 14 residues in the CDR3. CDR3 nucleotide sequence: TGTGCCAGCAGACGGGACAGGGAACAAGATACGCAGTATTTT. It is translated as CASRRDREQDTQYF. Full variable domain (outside the CDR3, taken from reference TRBV28 and TRBJ2-3): DVKVTQSSRYLVKRTGEKVFLECVQDMDHENMFWYRQDPGLGLRLIYFSYDVKMKEKGDIPEGYSVSREKKERFSLILESASTNQTSMYLCASRRDREQDTQYFGPGTRLTVL.

This clone was counted between two and nine times. The chain joins TRBV2 to TRBJ1-3; D is perhaps TRBD1 (6 bases). Germline loops: CDR1 SNHLY, CDR2 FYNNEI. The CDR3 consists of 15 residues. The V gene lost 3 bases and the J gene lost 0 bases, with 9 bases spanning the gap. The CDR3 reads CASSDRGNSGNTIYF. DNA of the CDR3: TGTGCCAGCAGTGACAGGGGAAACTCTGGAAACACCATATATTTT.

This clone has only a few counts. The chain combines TRBV2 with TRBJ1-2; no reliable D call. Between the trimmed V and J ends, which lost 0 bases and 5 bases, there was a span of 7 bases. This CDR3 has 13 amino acids. The germline V gene encodes CDR1 SNHLY and CDR2 FYNNEI. CDR3 in amino acids: CASSEAWRYGYTF. The CDR3 nucleotides read TGTGCCAGCAGTGAAGCGTGGCGGTATGGCTACACCTTC.

V and J are TRBV19 and TRBJ2-1; D remains ambiguous. The V end lost 9 bases, the J end lost 5 bases, and 11 bases lay between the germline ends. Per the germline V gene, CDR1 is LNHDA and CDR2 is SQIVND (reference sequence). This CDR3 is built from 12 residues. CDR3 coding DNA: TGTGCCAGCGCTGGACGTCACAATGAGCAGTTCTTC. It translates to CASAGRHNEQFF.